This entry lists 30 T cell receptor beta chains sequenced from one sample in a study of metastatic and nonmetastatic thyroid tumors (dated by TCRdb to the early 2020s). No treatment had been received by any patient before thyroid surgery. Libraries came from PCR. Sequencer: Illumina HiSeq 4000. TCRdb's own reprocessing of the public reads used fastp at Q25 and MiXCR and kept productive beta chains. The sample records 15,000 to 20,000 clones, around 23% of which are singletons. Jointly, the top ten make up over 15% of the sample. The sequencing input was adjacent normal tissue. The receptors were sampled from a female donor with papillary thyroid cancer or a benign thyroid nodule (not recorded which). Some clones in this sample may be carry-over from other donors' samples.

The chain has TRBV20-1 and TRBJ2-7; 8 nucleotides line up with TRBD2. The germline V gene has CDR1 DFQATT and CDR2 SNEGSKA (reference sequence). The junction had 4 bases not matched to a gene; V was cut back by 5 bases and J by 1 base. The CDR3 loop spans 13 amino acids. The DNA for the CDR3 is TGCAGTGCTTCCGGGACTAGTTCCTACGAGCAGTACTTC. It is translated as CSASGTSSYEQYF.

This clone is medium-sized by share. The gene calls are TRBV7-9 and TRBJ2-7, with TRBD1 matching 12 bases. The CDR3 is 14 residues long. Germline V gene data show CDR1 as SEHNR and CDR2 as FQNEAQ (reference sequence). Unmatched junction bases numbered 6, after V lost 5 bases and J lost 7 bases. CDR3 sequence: CASSPGQGAREQYF. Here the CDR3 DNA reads TGTGCCAGCAGCCCGGGACAGGGGGCGCGGGAGCAGTACTTC.

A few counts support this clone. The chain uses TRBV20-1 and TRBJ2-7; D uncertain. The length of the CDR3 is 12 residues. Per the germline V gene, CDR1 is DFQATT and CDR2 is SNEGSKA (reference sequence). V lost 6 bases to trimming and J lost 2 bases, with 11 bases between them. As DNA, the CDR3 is TGCAGTGCCGGGCGTTTTCCCTACGAGCAGTACTTC. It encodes CSAGRFPYEQYF.

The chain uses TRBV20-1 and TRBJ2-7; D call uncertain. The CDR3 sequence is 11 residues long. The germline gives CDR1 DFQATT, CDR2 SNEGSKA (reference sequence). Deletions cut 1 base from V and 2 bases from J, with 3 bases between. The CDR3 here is CSARGTYEQYF. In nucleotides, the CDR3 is TGCAGTGCTAGAGGGACCTACGAGCAGTACTTC.

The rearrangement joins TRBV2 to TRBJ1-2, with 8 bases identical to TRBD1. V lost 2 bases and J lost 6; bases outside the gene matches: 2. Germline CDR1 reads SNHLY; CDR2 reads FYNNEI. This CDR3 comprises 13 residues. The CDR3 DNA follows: TGTGCCAGCAGTGAACAGGGGGCGAATGGCTACACCTTC. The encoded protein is CASSEQGANGYTF.

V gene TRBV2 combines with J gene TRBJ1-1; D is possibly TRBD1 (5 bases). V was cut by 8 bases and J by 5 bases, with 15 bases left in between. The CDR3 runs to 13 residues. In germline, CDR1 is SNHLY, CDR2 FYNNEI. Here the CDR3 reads CASRSGGWTEAFF. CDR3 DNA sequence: TGTGCCAGCCGCTCGGGGGGGTGGACTGAAGCTTTCTTT.

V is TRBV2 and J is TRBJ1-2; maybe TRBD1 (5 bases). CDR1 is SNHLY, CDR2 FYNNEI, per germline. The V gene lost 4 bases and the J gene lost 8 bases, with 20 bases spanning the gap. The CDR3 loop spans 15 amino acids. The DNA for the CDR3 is TGTGCCAGCAGTGGAGGGTTTCAGGGAATAGGAGGCTACACCTTC. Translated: CASSGGFQGIGGYTF.

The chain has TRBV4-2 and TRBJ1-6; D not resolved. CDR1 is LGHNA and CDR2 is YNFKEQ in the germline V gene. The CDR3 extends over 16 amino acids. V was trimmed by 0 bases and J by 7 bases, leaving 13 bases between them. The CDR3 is CASSQEVRDPNSPLHF. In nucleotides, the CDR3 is TGTGCCAGCAGCCAAGAGGTGAGGGATCCCAATTCACCCCTCCACTTT.

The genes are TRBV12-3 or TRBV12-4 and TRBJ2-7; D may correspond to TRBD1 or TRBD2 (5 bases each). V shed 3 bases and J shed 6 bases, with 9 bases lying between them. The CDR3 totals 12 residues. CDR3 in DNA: TGTGCCAGCAGTTTTTCTGGGACCGAGCAGTACTTC. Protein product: CASSFSGTEQYF.

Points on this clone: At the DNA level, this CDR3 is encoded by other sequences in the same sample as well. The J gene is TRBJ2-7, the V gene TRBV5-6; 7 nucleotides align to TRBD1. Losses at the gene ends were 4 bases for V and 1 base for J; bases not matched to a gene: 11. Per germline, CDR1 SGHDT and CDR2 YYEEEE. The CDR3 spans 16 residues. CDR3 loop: CASSGEPGQHSYEQYF. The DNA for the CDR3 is TGTGCCAGCAGCGGCGAACCGGGACAGCATTCCTACGAGCAGTACTTC.

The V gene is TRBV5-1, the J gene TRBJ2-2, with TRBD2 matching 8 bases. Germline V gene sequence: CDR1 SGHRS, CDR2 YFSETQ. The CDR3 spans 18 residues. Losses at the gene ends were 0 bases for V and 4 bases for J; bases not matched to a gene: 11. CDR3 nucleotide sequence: TGCGCCAGCAGCTTGGCGGGACTAGAGACCCTCCGCACCGGGGAGCTGTTTTTT. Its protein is CASSLAGLETLRTGELFF.

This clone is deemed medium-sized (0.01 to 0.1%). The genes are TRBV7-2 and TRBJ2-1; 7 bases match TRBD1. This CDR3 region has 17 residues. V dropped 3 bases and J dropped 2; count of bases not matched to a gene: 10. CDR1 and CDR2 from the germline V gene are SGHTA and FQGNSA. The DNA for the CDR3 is TGTGCCAGCAGCTTTTTCCCGCCGGGACAGACCTACAATGAGCAGTTCTTC. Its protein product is CASSFFPPGQTYNEQFF.

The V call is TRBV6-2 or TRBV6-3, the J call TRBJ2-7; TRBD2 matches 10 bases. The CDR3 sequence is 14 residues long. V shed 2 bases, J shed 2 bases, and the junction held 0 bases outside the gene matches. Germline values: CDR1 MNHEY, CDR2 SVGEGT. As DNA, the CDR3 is TGTGCCAGCAGTTACGGGACTAGCGCCTACGAGCAGTACTTC. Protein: CASSYGTSAYEQYF.

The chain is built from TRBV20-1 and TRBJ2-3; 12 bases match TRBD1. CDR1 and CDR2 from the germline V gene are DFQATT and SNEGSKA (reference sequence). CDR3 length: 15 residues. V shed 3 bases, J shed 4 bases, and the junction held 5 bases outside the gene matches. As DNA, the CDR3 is TGCAGTGCTAGTACCGGGACAGGGGGCGCAGATACGCAGTATTTT. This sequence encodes CSASTGTGGADTQYF.

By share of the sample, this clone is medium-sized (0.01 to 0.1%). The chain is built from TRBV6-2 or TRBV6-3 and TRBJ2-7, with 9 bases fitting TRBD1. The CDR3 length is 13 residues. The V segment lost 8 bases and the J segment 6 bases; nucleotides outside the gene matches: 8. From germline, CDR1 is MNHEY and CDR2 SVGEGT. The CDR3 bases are TGTGCCAGCGGGGACAGGGCCCCTCGCGAGCAGTACTTC. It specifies CASGDRAPREQYF.

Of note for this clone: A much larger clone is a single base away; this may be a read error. The CDR3 region is CVSSYRGDSNQPQHF. The CDR3 region has the DNA TGTGTCAGCAGTTACCGTGGGGACAGCAATCAGCCCCAGCATTTT. The chain is built from TRBV6-5 and TRBJ1-5, with D possibly matching TRBD1 (5 bases). The CDR3 is made up of 15 amino acids. The V gene's germline CDR1 is MNHEY and CDR2 SVGAGI.

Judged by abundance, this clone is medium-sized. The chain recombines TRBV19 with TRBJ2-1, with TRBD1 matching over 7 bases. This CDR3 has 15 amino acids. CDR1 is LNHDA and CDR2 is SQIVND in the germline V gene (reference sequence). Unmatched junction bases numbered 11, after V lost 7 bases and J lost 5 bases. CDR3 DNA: TGTGCCAGTATGGCCCGGTTAGGGGGCCACAATGAGCAGTTCTTC. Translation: CASMARLGGHNEQFF.

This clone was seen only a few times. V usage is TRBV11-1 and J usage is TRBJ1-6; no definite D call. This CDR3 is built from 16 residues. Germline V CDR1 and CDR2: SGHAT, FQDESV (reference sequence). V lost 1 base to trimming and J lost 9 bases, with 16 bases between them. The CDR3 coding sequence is TGTGCCAGCAGCTTAGGAGGCTGGGGAGGTACTTCACCCCTCCACTTT. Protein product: CASSLGGWGGTSPLHF.

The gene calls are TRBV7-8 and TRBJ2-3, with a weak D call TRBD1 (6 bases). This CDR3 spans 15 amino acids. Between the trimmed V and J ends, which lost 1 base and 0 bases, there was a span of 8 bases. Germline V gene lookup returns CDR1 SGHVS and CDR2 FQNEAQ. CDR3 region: CASSLDGQSTDTQYF. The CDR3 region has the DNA TGTGCCAGCAGCTTAGACGGACAGAGCACAGATACGCAGTATTTT.

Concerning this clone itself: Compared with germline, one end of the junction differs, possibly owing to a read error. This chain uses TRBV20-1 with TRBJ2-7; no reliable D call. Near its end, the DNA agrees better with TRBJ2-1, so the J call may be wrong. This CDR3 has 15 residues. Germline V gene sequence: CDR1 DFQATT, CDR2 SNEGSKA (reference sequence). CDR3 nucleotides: TGCGGTGCTAGAGATTTCCACGAATTGGATTACGAGCAGTTCTTC. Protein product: CGARDFHELDYEQFF.

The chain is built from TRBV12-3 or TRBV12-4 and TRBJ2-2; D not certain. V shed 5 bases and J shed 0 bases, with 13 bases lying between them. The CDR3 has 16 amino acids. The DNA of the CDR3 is TGTGCCAGCAGTCTAACAGCTTTTACGAACACCGGGGAGCTGTTTTTT. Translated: CASSLTAFTNTGELFF.

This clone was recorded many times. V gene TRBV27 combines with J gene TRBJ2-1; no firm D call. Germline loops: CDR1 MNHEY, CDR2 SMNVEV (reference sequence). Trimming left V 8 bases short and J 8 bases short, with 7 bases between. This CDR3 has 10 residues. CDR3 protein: CASGFYEQFF. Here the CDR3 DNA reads TGTGCCAGCGGATTCTATGAGCAGTTCTTC.

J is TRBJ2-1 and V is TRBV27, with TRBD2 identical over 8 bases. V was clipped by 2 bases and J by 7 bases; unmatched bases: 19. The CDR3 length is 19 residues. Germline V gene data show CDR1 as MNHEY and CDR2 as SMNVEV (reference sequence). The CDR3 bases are TGTGCCAGCAGTTTAAGGGTCCTAGCGGGCCGCTCTACGGGGAATGAGCAGTTCTTC. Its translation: CASSLRVLAGRSTGNEQFF.

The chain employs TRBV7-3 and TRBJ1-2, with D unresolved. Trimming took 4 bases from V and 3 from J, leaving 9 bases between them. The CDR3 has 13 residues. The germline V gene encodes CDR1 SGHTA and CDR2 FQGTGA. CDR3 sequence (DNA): TGTGCCAGCAGCTCCTCAGGAGACTATGGCTACACCTTC. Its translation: CASSSSGDYGYTF.

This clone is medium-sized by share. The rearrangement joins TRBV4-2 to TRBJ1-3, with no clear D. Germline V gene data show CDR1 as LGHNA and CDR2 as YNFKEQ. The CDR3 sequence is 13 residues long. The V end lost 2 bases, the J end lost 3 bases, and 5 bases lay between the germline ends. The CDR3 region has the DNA TGTGCCAGCAGCCAAATGGATGGAAACACCATATATTTT. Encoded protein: CASSQMDGNTIYF.

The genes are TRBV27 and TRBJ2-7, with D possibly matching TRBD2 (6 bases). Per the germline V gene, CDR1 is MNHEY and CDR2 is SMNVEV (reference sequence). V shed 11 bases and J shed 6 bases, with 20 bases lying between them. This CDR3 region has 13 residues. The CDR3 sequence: CASSVGGQGEQYF. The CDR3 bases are TGTGCCTCCTCCGTGGGAGGCCAGGGCGAGCAGTACTTC.

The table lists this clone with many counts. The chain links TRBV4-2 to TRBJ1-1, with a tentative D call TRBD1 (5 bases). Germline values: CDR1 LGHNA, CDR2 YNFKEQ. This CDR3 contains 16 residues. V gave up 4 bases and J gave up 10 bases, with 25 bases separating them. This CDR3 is CASSLKPDSSTSSAFF. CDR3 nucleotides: TGTGCCAGCAGCCTAAAGCCCGACAGTTCCACCTCTTCAGCTTTCTTT.

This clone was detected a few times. CDR3 nucleotides: TGTGCCAGCAGTTTTTCGGGGAACACTGAAGCTTTCTTT. Its protein product is CASSFSGNTEAFF. The V call is TRBV27, the J call TRBJ1-1, with D uncertain. This CDR3 contains 13 residues. Trimming removed 3 bases at V and 1 base at J, with 6 bases between. CDR1 and CDR2 from the germline V gene are MNHEY and SMNVEV (reference sequence).

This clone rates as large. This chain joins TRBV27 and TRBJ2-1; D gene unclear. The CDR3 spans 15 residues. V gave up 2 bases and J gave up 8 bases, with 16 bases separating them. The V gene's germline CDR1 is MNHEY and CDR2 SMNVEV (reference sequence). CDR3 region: CASSLAPGLADEQFF. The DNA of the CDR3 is TGTGCCAGCAGTTTAGCCCCGGGTCTCGCCGATGAGCAGTTCTTC.

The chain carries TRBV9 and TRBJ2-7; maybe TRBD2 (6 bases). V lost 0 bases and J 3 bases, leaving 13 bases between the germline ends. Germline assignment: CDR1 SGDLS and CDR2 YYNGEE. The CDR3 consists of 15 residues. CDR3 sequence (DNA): TGTGCCAGCAGCGTAGATGGAGGGACGAACTACGAGCAGTACTTC. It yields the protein CASSVDGGTNYEQYF.